Each of the 19 T cell receptor beta chains below was sequenced from the same sample in a study of human CD4 T cells and Enterobacteriaceae. All CD4+ cells other than CD45RA+CCR7+CD95- naive cells were sorted as memory, over 98% pure. The repertoire was sequenced with immunoSEQ multiplex PCR; TCRdb's copy has only in-frame clones and lacks some. Among under 35,000 clones listed, 70% to 85% were seen once. Source material: memory CD4+ T cells from blood. The receptors were sampled from a human donor in good health.

The V gene is TRBV5-1, the J gene TRBJ1-1; 7 bases map to TRBD1. This CDR3 is 13 amino acids long. V lost 2 bases, J lost 5 bases, and 3 bases stayed unmatched. Germline loops: CDR1 SGHRS, CDR2 YFSETQ. CDR3 in DNA: TGCGCCAGCAGCTTTACAGGGGCAACTGAAGCTTTCTTT. Translation gives CASSFTGATEAFF.

On this clone: This sample includes further DNA sequences coding for the same CDR3. The rearrangement joins TRBV10-2 to TRBJ2-7; 8 bases align to TRBD2. The CDR3 totals 12 residues. Germline V gene data show CDR1 as WSHSY and CDR2 as SAAADI. The trim removed 10 bases at V and 0 bases at J, leaving 2 bases unmatched. In nucleotides, the CDR3 is TGCGCCACCCGGGGGGGCTCCTACGAGCAGTACTTC. It yields the protein CATRGGSYEQYF.

This chain connects TRBV28 to TRBJ2-5, with 8 bases fitting TRBD1. The CDR3 runs 13 residues. The ends lost 5 bases at V and 5 bases at J; junction bases unmatched: 4. In germline, CDR1 is MDHEN, CDR2 SYDVKM. CDR3 coding DNA: TGTGCCAGCAGTAGCCGGGACAGGGAGACCCAGTACTTC. Residues: CASSSRDRETQYF.

The chain recombines TRBV19 with TRBJ2-1; tentative D call: TRBD1 (7 bases). V was pared by 2 bases and J by 6 bases, with 14 bases between. Germline lookup yields CDR1 LNHDA and CDR2 SQIVND (reference sequence). The CDR3 totals 15 residues. The CDR3 region has the DNA TGTGCCAGTAGTATACGGGCCCAGGGGGGCAATGAGCAGTTCTTC. It yields the protein CASSIRAQGGNEQFF.

This rearrangement joins TRBV29-1 to TRBJ1-2; 7 bases match TRBD1. The CDR3 length is 12 residues. CDR1 is SQVTM and CDR2 is ANQGSEA in the germline V gene. V lost 0 bases and J lost 8; bases outside the gene matches: 3. CDR3 DNA sequence: TGCAGCGTTGAAGATCAGGGGGGCGGCTACACCTTC. Translation: CSVEDQGGGYTF.

The CDR3 sequence: CASSQDTFKAGFGNEQFF. In nucleotides, the CDR3 is TGCGCCAGCAGCCAGGACACCTTTAAAGCGGGATTCGGCAATGAGCAGTTCTTC. J is TRBJ2-1 and V is TRBV4-1; 7 bases are a match to TRBD2. The V gene end was trimmed by 3 bases and the J gene end by 6 bases; junction bases not matched to a gene: 17. This CDR3 is 18 amino acids long. Germline V lookup: CDR1 MGHRA, CDR2 YSYEKL.

This clone was counted between two and nine times. The rearrangement links TRBV5-1 to TRBJ1-4, with 7 bases lining up with TRBD1. The germline V gene encodes CDR1 SGHRS and CDR2 YFSETQ. V was pared by 6 bases and J by 2 bases, with 7 bases of the junction left unmatched. The CDR3 runs 15 residues. As DNA, the CDR3 is TGCGCCAGCACTACCGGGACAGTGACTAATGAAAAACTGTTTTTT. Protein: CASTTGTVTNEKLFF. The whole variable domain, filled in from reference TRBV5-1 and TRBJ1-4, reads KAGVTQTPRYLIKTRGQQVTLSCSPISGHRSVSWYQQTPGQGLQFLFEYFSETQRNKGNFPGRFSGRQFSNSRSEMNVSTLELGDSALYLCASTTGTVTNEKLFFGSGTQLSVL.

The V gene is TRBV19, the J gene TRBJ1-5; 7 nucleotides match TRBD1. The CDR3 is made up of 16 amino acids. Germline-derived CDR1 and CDR2 are LNHDA and SQIVND (reference sequence). The V segment lost 2 bases and the J segment 1 base; nucleotides outside the gene matches: 5. Here the CDR3 reads CASSIRQGVSNQPQHF. The CDR3 coding sequence is TGTGCCAGTAGTATAAGGCAGGGGGTAAGCAATCAGCCCCAGCATTTT.

The chain uses TRBV30 and TRBJ2-1; D is unresolved. This CDR3 is built from 11 residues. Trimming stripped 5 bases from V and 4 bases from J, with 6 bases between. Germline lookup yields CDR1 GTSNPN and CDR2 SVGIG (reference sequence). CDR3 loop: CAWASYNEQFF. The CDR3 DNA reads as TGTGCCTGGGCTAGTTACAATGAGCAGTTCTTC. The variable domain in full, with the rest retrieved from reference TRBV30 and TRBJ2-1, is SQTIHQWPATLVQPVGSPLSLECTVEGTSNPNLYWYRQAAGRGLQLLFYSVGIGQISSEVPQNLSASRPQDRQFILSSKKLLLSDSGFYLCAWASYNEQFFGPGTRLTVL.

This chain uses TRBV30 with TRBJ2-7; D ambiguous. Germline CDR1 and CDR2: GTSNPN and SVGIG (reference sequence). CDR3 length: 11 amino acids. Trimming stripped 2 bases from V and 4 bases from J, with 6 bases between. The CDR3 region is CAWSIKYEQYF. In DNA form, the CDR3 reads TGTGCCTGGAGTATTAAATACGAGCAGTACTTC.

V gene TRBV7-9 combines with J gene TRBJ2-7; perhaps D is TRBD1 or TRBD2 (6 bases each). Trimming took 4 bases from V and 6 from J, leaving 19 bases between them. Germline V gene sequence: CDR1 SEHNR, CDR2 FQNEAQ (reference sequence). The CDR3 totals 15 residues. The CDR3 protein is CASSWGAGQYGEQYF. The CDR3 bases are TGTGCCAGCAGCTGGGGGGCAGGGCAATACGGCGAGCAGTACTTC.

This clone occurred a few times. The chain recombines TRBV6-1 with TRBJ2-5; either TRBD1 or TRBD2 may supply D (5 bases each). The CDR3 loop spans 13 amino acids. Trimming pared 3 bases from V and 7 bases from J, leaving 12 bases between. The germline V gene encodes CDR1 MNHNS and CDR2 SASEGT. The CDR3 region has the DNA TGTGCCAGCAGTGAGGGGCGGGCAGGGACCCAGTACTTC. Encoded protein: CASSEGRAGTQYF.

The rearrangement links TRBV2 to TRBJ1-2; 7 bases agree with TRBD1. The V and J ends lost 6 bases and 4 bases, in that order; junction bases with no gene match: 5. The germline V gene has CDR1 SNHLY and CDR2 FYNNEI. This CDR3 comprises 13 residues. The CDR3 DNA follows: TGTGCCAGCAGGGTGGGACAGATCTATGGCTACACCTTC. It encodes CASRVGQIYGYTF.

The chain uses TRBV29-1 and TRBJ1-1; TRBD1 is a possible D gene (5 bases). Trimming shortened V by 0 bases and J by 4 bases, and 18 bases separated the two germline ends. CDR1 is SQVTM, CDR2 ANQGSEA, per germline. The CDR3 contains 16 residues. In DNA form, the CDR3 reads TGCAGCGTTGAAGACCAGGGTCGGCCAGGAGGCACTGAAGCTTTCTTT. This encodes CSVEDQGRPGGTEAFF.

This rearrangement joins TRBV19 to TRBJ2-7; D gene uncertain. With 3 bases removed from V and 3 bases from J, the gap between germline ends came to 15 bases. CDR3 length: 15 residues. Per germline, CDR1 LNHDA and CDR2 SQIVND (reference sequence). The CDR3 is CASSINRQTLYEQYF. CDR3 nucleotide sequence: TGTGCCAGTAGTATTAACCGACAAACACTCTACGAGCAGTACTTC.

This clone is medium-sized by share. This sequence joins TRBV2 and TRBJ1-2; unclear D gene. This CDR3 spans 13 amino acids. V shed 3 bases and J shed 3 bases, with 8 bases lying between them. Germline V CDR1 and CDR2: SNHLY, FYNNEI. The CDR3 loop reads CASSEEGHYGYTF. The CDR3 DNA follows: TGTGCCAGCAGTGAGGAGGGCCACTATGGCTACACCTTC.

The chain has TRBV30 and TRBJ2-1; D perhaps matches TRBD2 (7 bases). The germline V and J ends were trimmed by 7 bases and 0 bases, with 16 bases remaining between them. The CDR3 is made up of 15 amino acids. The germline V gene encodes CDR1 GTSNPN and CDR2 SVGIG (reference sequence). CDR3 sequence (DNA): TGTGCCTACGCGAGTAGGGGGGGCTCCTACAATGAGCAGTTCTTC. Translation: CAYASRGGSYNEQFF.

The J gene is TRBJ2-1, the V gene TRBV28; D might be TRBD2 (6 bases). Trimming took 6 bases from V and 3 from J, leaving 15 bases between them. The CDR3 consists of 15 residues. Germline V gives CDR1 MDHEN, CDR2 SYDVKM. CDR3 DNA sequence: TGTGCCAGCAGCCCGCCTGCGGGGCGCTACAATGAGCAGTTCTTC. Translating it yields CASSPPAGRYNEQFF.

The chain links TRBV5-6 to TRBJ1-3, with a tentative D call TRBD1 (5 bases). The CDR3 loop spans 14 amino acids. V was shortened by 4 bases and J by 0 bases, with 8 bases between the two germline ends. The germline V gene encodes CDR1 SGHDT and CDR2 YYEEEE. CDR3 in DNA: TGTGCCAGCAGCCGGGGGATCTCTGGAAACACCATATATTTT. Its protein is CASSRGISGNTIYF.